A selection of T cell receptor beta chains follows, all from one sample in a study of Graves' ophthalmopathy and Graves' hyperthyroidism. TCRdb recomputed calls from the multiplex PCR reads with MiXCR, one row per CDR3 protein. The table lists about 740,000 distinct CDR3 sequences, 40% of them singletons. Material for sequencing was peripheral blood. Receptors were obtained from an adult man with Graves' ophthalmopathy. Each CDR3 is given with its conserved first and last residue. A D gene is named only where the DNA matches it firmly. A clone size is listed for some rows: how often the clone was seen (once, few, many), or a class if it is expanded.

abundance: .; len: 13; j_gene: TRBJ1-4; v_gene: TRBV7-8; d_gene: .; CDR3aa: CASSFDWGEKLFF; CDR3nt: TGTGCCAGCAGCTTCGACTGGGGGGAAAAACTGTTTTTT
abundance: many; len: 15; j_gene: TRBJ2-7; v_gene: TRBV7-9; d_gene: TRBD1; CDR3aa: CASSSTRTGADEQYF; CDR3nt: TGTGCCAGCAGTTCAACCAGGACAGGGGCGGATGAGCAGTACTTC
abundance: .; len: 19; j_gene: TRBJ2-6; v_gene: TRBV15; d_gene: TRBD1; CDR3aa: CATSRDRGQVYSGANVLTF; CDR3nt: TGTGCCACCAGCAGAGATCGGGGACAGGTCTATTCGGGGGCCAACGTCCTGACTTTC
abundance: many; len: 13; j_gene: TRBJ2-7; v_gene: TRBV20-1; d_gene: TRBD1; CDR3aa: CSAAGTGRDEQYF; CDR3nt: TGCAGTGCAGCCGGGACAGGGAGGGACGAGCAGTACTTC
abundance: many; len: 13; j_gene: TRBJ2-7; v_gene: TRBV7-9; d_gene: .; CDR3aa: CASSQDSRYEQYF; CDR3nt: TGCGCCAGCAGCCAAGATTCAAGGTACGAGCAGTACTTC
abundance: many; len: 14; j_gene: TRBJ2-5; v_gene: TRBV5-1; d_gene: .; CDR3aa: CASSLAPPSKTQYF; CDR3nt: TGCGCCAGCAGCTTGGCTCCCCCCTCCAAGACCCAGTACTTC
abundance: many; len: 13; j_gene: TRBJ1-1; v_gene: TRBV10-3; d_gene: TRBD1; CDR3aa: CAISEQGFAEAFF; CDR3nt: TGTGCCATCAGTGAACAGGGGTTCGCTGAAGCTTTCTTT
abundance: .; len: 14; j_gene: TRBJ1-4; v_gene: TRBV15; d_gene: TRBD1; CDR3aa: CASSLGGQGEKLFF; CDR3nt: TGTGCCAGCAGTTTGGGCGGACAGGGCGAAAAACTGTTTTTT
abundance: .; len: 16; j_gene: TRBJ1-2; v_gene: TRBV19; d_gene: TRBD1; CDR3aa: CAGSRTGTIFDYGYTF; CDR3nt: TGTGCCGGTAGTAGGACAGGGACGATCTTCGACTATGGCTACACCTTC
abundance: .; len: 14; j_gene: TRBJ1-2; v_gene: TRBV20-1; d_gene: TRBD1; CDR3aa: CSAGAGTGGGGYTF; CDR3nt: TGCAGTGCTGGGGCCGGGACAGGGGGCGGTGGCTACACCTTC
abundance: .; len: 15; j_gene: TRBJ2-6; v_gene: TRBV12-3/TRBV12-4; d_gene: .; CDR3aa: CASSLAISGANVLTF; CDR3nt: TGTGCCAGCAGTTTAGCCATTTCTGGGGCCAACGTCCTGACTTTC
abundance: many; len: 13; j_gene: TRBJ2-7; v_gene: TRBV7-9; d_gene: .; CDR3aa: CASSGQQGDEQYF; CDR3nt: TGTGCCAGCAGCGGACAACAGGGAGACGAGCAGTACTTC
abundance: .; len: 17; j_gene: TRBJ2-3; v_gene: TRBV24-1; d_gene: TRBD1; CDR3aa: CATSDHWGQGAIDTQYF; CDR3nt: TGTGCCACCAGTGACCATTGGGGACAGGGGGCTATAGATACGCAGTATTTT
abundance: many; len: 17; j_gene: TRBJ1-6; v_gene: TRBV15; d_gene: .; CDR3aa: CATSSQRKGSYNSPLHF; CDR3nt: TGTGCCACCAGCAGTCAACGGAAGGGCTCCTATAATTCACCCCTCCACTTT
abundance: few; len: 15; j_gene: TRBJ2-5; v_gene: TRBV5-5; d_gene: .; CDR3aa: CASSFFPPAQETQYF; CDR3nt: TGTGCCAGCAGCTTCTTCCCTCCAGCCCAAGAGACCCAGTACTTC
abundance: many; len: 14; j_gene: TRBJ2-2; v_gene: TRBV15; d_gene: .; CDR3aa: CATSRDSATGELFF; CDR3nt: TGTGCCACCAGCAGAGATTCAGCCACCGGGGAGCTGTTTTTT
abundance: many; len: 11; j_gene: TRBJ2-7; v_gene: TRBV25-1; d_gene: .; CDR3aa: CASSGGDEQYF; CDR3nt: TGTGCCAGCAGTGGGGGGGACGAGCAGTACTTC
abundance: .; len: 14; j_gene: TRBJ1-1; v_gene: TRBV6-5; d_gene: .; CDR3aa: CASSYARLNTEAFF; CDR3nt: TGTGCCAGCAGTTACGCCAGATTGAACACTGAAGCTTTCTTT